This TCR beta chain came from a study of regulatory T cells in long-lasting Graves disease. Study conclusions and caveats: New patients shared fewer public clonotypes (over 900) than persistent patients did (roughly 2,700).

To make TCR beta libraries, researchers used iRepertoire HTBI primers and Arm-PCR of CDR3 regions. TCRdb analysed the multiplex PCR reads with MiXCR anew, one entry per CDR3 protein. Of roughly 380,000 distinct CDR3 sequences listed, over 15% were seen once; the top ten hold roughly 29%. Indicated time point: newly diagnosed GD, antithyroid drugs for less than 3 months. There was RNA extracted from PBMCs, and the TCR library was made from it. The sample holds a few counts of this clonotype. Its antigen is undetermined. This sample also appeared in a second study, on T cells in Graves' hyperthyroidism and ophthalmopathy. That publication notes: Subjects aged 18 to 65 presented with newly diagnosed hyperthyroidism of less than 2 months' duration. Not enrolled were patients with uncontrolled infection, other autoimmune disease, pregnancy or lactation.

This specimen consisted of peripheral blood mononuclear cells (PBMCs), obtained at new diagnosis, from a patient treated with antithyroid drugs. The receptor's source is a man between 40 and 49 years old with Graves disease.

The DNA of the CDR3 is TGTGCCATCAGCGGGGGGGCCGCCGGGGAGCTGTTTTTT. It yields the protein CAISGGAAGELFF. The V call is TRBV10-3, the J call TRBJ2-2; 8 bases align to TRBD2. The CDR3 has 13 residues. Unmatched junction bases numbered 3, after V lost 6 bases and J lost 6 bases. Germline assignment: CDR1 ENHRY and CDR2 SYGVKD.